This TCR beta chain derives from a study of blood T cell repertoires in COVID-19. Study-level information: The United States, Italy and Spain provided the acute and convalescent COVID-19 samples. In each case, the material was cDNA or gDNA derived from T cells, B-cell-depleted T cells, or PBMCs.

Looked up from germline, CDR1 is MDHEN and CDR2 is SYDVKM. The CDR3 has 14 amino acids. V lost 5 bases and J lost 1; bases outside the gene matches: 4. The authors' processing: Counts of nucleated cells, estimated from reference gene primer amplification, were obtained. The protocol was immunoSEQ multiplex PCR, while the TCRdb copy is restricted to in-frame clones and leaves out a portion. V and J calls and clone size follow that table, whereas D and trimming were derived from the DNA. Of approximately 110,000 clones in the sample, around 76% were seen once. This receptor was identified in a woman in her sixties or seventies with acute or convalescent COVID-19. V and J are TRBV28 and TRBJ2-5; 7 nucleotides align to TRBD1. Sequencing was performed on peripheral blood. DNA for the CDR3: TGTGCCAGCAGTCCGGGACAGTCCCAAGAGACCCAGTACTTC. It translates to CASSPGQSQETQYF.